The 14 T cell receptor beta chains below were found in one sample sequenced in a study of cytomegalovirus exposure and HLA in healthy donors (dated 2017 in TCRdb). The library was built by means of the immunoSEQ multiplex PCR assay. Held by TCRdb, this immuneACCESS table contains in-frame sequences only and omits some clones. Under half of the omission traces to an unresolved V gene where checked; the cause of the rest is unknown. The sample table holds 190,000 or so clones, of which about 80% were seen once. The ten largest clones capture 2.5% to 3% of the sample. Source material: PBMCs. These TCRs come from a woman aged 18-29 years in good health and CMV-seropositive.

The chain combines TRBV5-6 with TRBJ2-2; D perhaps matches TRBD1 (6 bases). The V gene lost 2 bases and the J gene lost 3 bases, with 11 bases spanning the gap. Germline CDR1 and CDR2: SGHDT and YYEEEE. This CDR3 region has 15 residues. The CDR3 spells CASSFYRADTGELFF. For the CDR3, the DNA is TGTGCCAGCAGCTTCTACAGGGCAGACACCGGGGAGCTGTTTTTT.

This clone has a handful of counts. The chain joins TRBV4-1 to TRBJ1-2, with D perhaps TRBD1 (6 bases). The V end lost 0 bases, the J end lost 7 bases, and 21 bases lay between the germline ends. Per the germline V gene, CDR1 is MGHRA and CDR2 is YSYEKL. CDR3 size: 17 residues. CDR3 sequence reads: CASSQDRIGGASRGYTF. Written as DNA, the CDR3 is TGCGCCAGCAGCCAAGATCGTATAGGGGGGGCGAGTCGTGGCTACACCTTC.

The chain employs TRBV7-9 and TRBJ1-2, with D maybe TRBD1 (6 bases). V dropped 4 bases and J dropped 7 bases, with 19 bases sitting between them. Germline loops: CDR1 SEHNR, CDR2 FQNEAQ (reference sequence). The CDR3 length is 15 residues. This CDR3 is CASSSYAQGGGGYTF. The CDR3 DNA follows: TGTGCCAGCAGCTCCTACGCGCAGGGAGGGGGTGGCTACACCTTC.

The chain combines TRBV19 with TRBJ1-3; 7 bases are shared with TRBD1. With 5 bases clipped from V and 3 bases from J, the junction kept 4 bases outside the gene matches. CDR3 length equals 14 residues. Germline V lookup: CDR1 LNHDA, CDR2 SQIVND (reference sequence). The CDR3 protein is CASSEGARGNTIYF. In DNA form, the CDR3 reads TGTGCCAGTAGTGAGGGGGCGCGTGGAAACACCATATATTTT.

The chain joins TRBV7-8 to TRBJ1-1, with D tentatively TRBD1 (6 bases). Trimming cost V 5 bases and J 8 bases, with 18 bases left between them. Germline V gene sequence: CDR1 SGHVS, CDR2 FQNEAQ. The CDR3 is 14 amino acids. As DNA, the CDR3 is TGTGCCAGCAGCCCACATGGGGACATAAAAGAAGCTTTCTTT. Its translation is CASSPHGDIKEAFF.

This sequence joins TRBV27 and TRBJ1-5; D is uncertain. The V and J ends lost 5 bases and 11 bases respectively, with 16 bases between them. CDR3 length equals 13 residues. Germline V CDR1 and CDR2: MNHEY, SMNVEV (reference sequence). CDR3 residues: CASSNQRGMAQHF. CDR3 in DNA: TGTGCCAGCAGTAACCAACGCGGCATGGCCCAGCATTTT.

Comment on this clone: Other nucleotide sequences from this sample produce the same CDR3. The chain carries TRBV20-1 and TRBJ1-2, with a weak D call TRBD1 (6 bases). Per the germline V gene, CDR1 is DFQATT and CDR2 is SNEGSKA (reference sequence). Trimming left V 3 bases short and J 6 bases short, with 8 bases between. The CDR3 loop spans 11 amino acids. The CDR3 loop reads CSASTGHGYTF. The CDR3 DNA is TGCAGTGCTAGTACAGGGCATGGCTACACCTTC.

V gene TRBV7-8 combines with J gene TRBJ2-4; D perhaps matches TRBD2 (5 bases). Germline V gene data show CDR1 as SGHVS and CDR2 as FQNEAQ. V lost 1 base and J lost 4, with 11 bases in between. This CDR3 comprises 15 residues. In DNA, the CDR3 is TGTGCCAGCAGCTTAGGACTAATCAGTAAAAACATTCAGTACTTC. It yields the protein CASSLGLISKNIQYF.

The chain couples TRBV5-6 to TRBJ2-1; a possible D gene is TRBD1 (6 bases). Per the germline V gene, CDR1 is SGHDT and CDR2 is YYEEEE. V dropped 2 bases and J dropped 7 bases, with 7 bases sitting between them. The CDR3 loop spans 12 amino acids. CDR3 sequence: CASSLTGNEQFF. The CDR3 DNA sequence: TGTGCCAGCAGCTTAACAGGGAATGAGCAGTTCTTC. The whole variable domain, filled in from reference TRBV5-6 and TRBJ2-1, reads DAGVTQSPTHLIKTRGQQVTLRCSPKSGHDTVSWYQQALGQGPQFIFQYYEEEERQRGNFPDRFSGHQFPNYSSELNVNALLLGDSALYLCASSLTGNEQFFGPGTRLTVL.

This chain links TRBV7-9 with TRBJ2-3; 10 positions match TRBD2. The V segment lost 5 bases and the J segment 1 base; nucleotides outside the gene matches: 6. This CDR3 spans 16 amino acids. Germline V lookup: CDR1 SEHNR, CDR2 FQNEAQ (reference sequence). The CDR3 here is CASSLNLAGGTDTQYF. CDR3 in DNA: TGTGCCAGCAGCCTTAATCTAGCGGGGGGCACAGATACGCAGTATTTT.

The chain couples TRBV2 to TRBJ2-2; TRBD2 might be the D (5 bases). Germline CDR1 is SNHLY and CDR2 is FYNNEI. The V end lost 4 bases, the J end lost 0 bases, and 9 bases lay between the germline ends. CDR3 length: 15 amino acids. The CDR3 protein is CASSAGTTNTGELFF. The CDR3 DNA reads TGTGCCAGCAGTGCGGGAACAACGAACACCGGGGAGCTGTTTTTT.

The CDR3 region has the DNA TGTGCCACCAGCAGAGATCGAGGGCGCAATCAGCCCCAGCATTTT. Residues: CATSRDRGRNQPQHF. The rearrangement uses TRBV15 and TRBJ1-5, with unresolved D. Germline CDR1 reads LNHNV; CDR2 reads YYDKDF (reference sequence). Trimming removed 0 bases from V and 2 bases from J, with 8 bases in between. The CDR3 has 15 residues.

This rearrangement joins TRBV10-3 to TRBJ2-2; 13 bases align to TRBD2. The CDR3 is 18 amino acids. The germline gives CDR1 ENHRY, CDR2 SYGVKD. V dropped 5 bases and J dropped 6; count of bases not matched to a gene: 12. CDR3 DNA: TGTGCCATCAGTCCCGGCCAACTAGCGGGGGGGCCGGCCGGGGAGCTGTTTTTT. It specifies CAISPGQLAGGPAGELFF.

V gene TRBV5-1 combines with J gene TRBJ2-3, with D possibly TRBD2 on 5 matching bases. The CDR3 consists of 15 residues. Germline CDR1 and CDR2: SGHRS and YFSETQ. Trimming stripped 4 bases from V and 4 bases from J, with 16 bases between. CDR3 protein: CASSKRVGDPDTQYF. The CDR3 DNA follows: TGCGCCAGCAGCAAGAGGGTCGGTGATCCAGATACGCAGTATTTT.